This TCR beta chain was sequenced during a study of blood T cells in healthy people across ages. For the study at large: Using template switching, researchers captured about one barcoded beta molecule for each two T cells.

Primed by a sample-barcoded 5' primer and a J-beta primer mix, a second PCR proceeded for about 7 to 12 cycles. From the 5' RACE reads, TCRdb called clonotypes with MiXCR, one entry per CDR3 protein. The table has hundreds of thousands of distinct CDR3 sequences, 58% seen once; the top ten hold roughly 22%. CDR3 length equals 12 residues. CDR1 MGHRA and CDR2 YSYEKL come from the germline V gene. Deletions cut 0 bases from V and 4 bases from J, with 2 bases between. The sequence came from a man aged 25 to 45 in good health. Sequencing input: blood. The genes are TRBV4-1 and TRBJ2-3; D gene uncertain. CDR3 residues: CASSQEADTQYF. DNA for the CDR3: TGCGCCAGCAGCCAAGAAGCAGATACGCAGTATTTT.